This T cell receptor beta chain was sequenced for a study of persistence of HIV-infected CD4 T cells. The CDR3 length is 14 residues. The germline V gene encodes CDR1 GTSNPN and CDR2 SVGIG (reference sequence). V was pared by 3 bases and J by 3 bases, with 13 bases between. Cells were stimulated nonspecifically with anti-CD3/anti-CD28 magnetic beads. Sorting of responding CD4+ T cells relied on upregulated CD40 ligand together with CD69. CD4+ T cell counts exceeded 400 cells/uL; CMV serology was positive. A remark on this clone: What it binds is not known.

This was the immunoSEQ version 4 assay in survey mode. TCRdb's table, derived via immunoSEQ multiplex PCR, lists solely in-frame clones and lacks some. The sample holds about 45,000 clones, around 89% seen once. The rearrangement uses TRBV30 and TRBJ2-3; TRBD2 might be the D (5 bases). The sequence derives from an adult woman with HIV who was CMV-seropositive. The starting material was CD4+ T cells sorted from PBMCs after approximately 20-hour stimulation, obtained from a patient who received antiretroviral therapy. CDR3 sequence reads: CAWRVPTRTDTQYF. DNA for the CDR3: TGTGCCTGGAGAGTACCAACTAGGACAGATACGCAGTATTTT.